The 32 T cell receptor beta chains in this list originate from one sample, sequenced in a study of blood T cell repertoires in COVID-19. Only in-frame clones appear in the TCRdb table, and some are missing; sequencing was by immunoSEQ multiplex PCR. The sample has 260,000 or so clones, roughly 88% seen once. The sample taken for sequencing was PBMCs or T cells enriched from blood (not recorded which). The receptors were sampled from a woman aged 40-49 years with acute COVID-19.

On this clone itself: The same CDR3 arises from other DNA sequences in this sample as well. This chain uses TRBV9 with TRBJ1-5; 8 nucleotides line up with TRBD1. The CDR3 consists of 13 residues. V lost 3 bases and J lost 4; bases outside the gene matches: 0. CDR1 SGDLS and CDR2 YYNGEE come from the germline V gene. CDR3 residues: CASSGQGNQPQHF. The CDR3 region has the DNA TGTGCCAGCAGCGGACAGGGGAATCAGCCCCAGCATTTT.

The chain carries TRBV5-3 and TRBJ2-7, with 10 bases that match TRBD1. TRBV5-3 is flagged as an ORF with uncertain function. The CDR3 length is 14 residues. The trim removed 9 bases at V and 1 base at J, leaving 7 bases unmatched. The CDR3 region is CAIPGDRGSYEQYF. CDR3 DNA sequence: TGTGCCATACCGGGGGACAGGGGATCCTACGAGCAGTACTTC.

J is TRBJ1-5 and V is TRBV5-1; D is possibly TRBD1 (5 bases). CDR1 SGHRS and CDR2 YFSETQ come from the germline V gene. The V end lost 0 bases, the J end lost 7 bases, and 14 bases lay between the germline ends. CDR3 length: 15 amino acids. The CDR3 loop is CASSLGDSQYQPQHF. For the CDR3, the DNA is TGCGCCAGCAGCTTGGGCGACAGTCAATACCAGCCCCAGCATTTT.

V and J are TRBV19 and TRBJ1-2; D unresolved. The CDR3 totals 14 residues. Germline V gene data show CDR1 as LNHDA and CDR2 as SQIVND (reference sequence). The V gene lost 5 bases and the J gene lost 7 bases, with 17 bases spanning the gap. CDR3 protein: CASSFSPQSGGYTF. The DNA of the CDR3 is TGTGCCAGTAGTTTCAGCCCCCAGTCGGGTGGCTACACCTTC. Full variable domain (outside the CDR3, taken from reference TRBV19 and TRBJ1-2): DGGITQSPKYLFRKEGQNVTLSCEQNLNHDAMYWYRQDPGQGLRLIYYSQIVNDFQKGDIAEGYSVSREKKESFPLTVTSAQKNPTAFYLCASSFSPQSGGYTFGSGTRLTVV.

The chain has TRBV24-1 and TRBJ2-5; D remains unclear. Trimming pared 2 bases from V and 5 bases from J, leaving 8 bases between. The CDR3 is made up of 13 amino acids. CDR1 is KGHDR, CDR2 SFDVKD, per germline. As DNA, the CDR3 is TGTGCCACCAGTGATTCCCCCTCGGAGACCCAGTACTTC. Its protein product is CATSDSPSETQYF.

The chain is built from TRBV6-1 and TRBJ1-1; D unclear. CDR3 size: 17 residues. Germline values: CDR1 MNHNS, CDR2 SASEGT. Trimming removed 4 bases at V and 3 bases at J, with 21 bases between. CDR3: CASSGPGREGRDTEAFF. CDR3 nucleotide sequence: TGTGCCAGCAGTGGCCCGGGAAGGGAAGGAAGGGACACTGAAGCTTTCTTT.

The V and J genes are TRBV5-1 and TRBJ2-1; the D gene is possibly TRBD2 (6 bases). The germline gives CDR1 SGHRS, CDR2 YFSETQ. Trimming stripped 1 base from V and 4 bases from J, with 12 bases between. The length of the CDR3 is 15 residues. This CDR3 is CASSLRLGRYNEQFF. The CDR3 coding sequence is TGCGCCAGCAGCTTGAGACTAGGCAGGTACAATGAGCAGTTCTTC. The full variable domain, in which reference TRBV5-1 and TRBJ2-1 provide the parts outside the CDR3, is KAGVTQTPRYLIKTRGQQVTLSCSPISGHRSVSWYQQTPGQGLQFLFEYFSETQRNKGNFPGRFSGRQFSNSRSEMNVSTLELGDSALYLCASSLRLGRYNEQFFGPGTRLTVL.

This chain joins TRBV24-1 and TRBJ1-6; 11 bases are shared with TRBD1. This CDR3 is built from 19 residues. Germline-derived CDR1 and CDR2 are KGHDR and SFDVKD. V lost 4 bases to trimming and J lost 6 bases; unmatched junction nucleotides: 13. This CDR3 is CATSENWDRGFCCNSPLHF. The CDR3 DNA sequence: TGTGCCACCAGTGAAAATTGGGACAGGGGGTTTTGTTGTAATTCACCCCTCCACTTT.

V is TRBV7-2 and J is TRBJ1-1; D ambiguous. The CDR3 is 15 amino acids. Germline V CDR1 and CDR2: SGHTA, FQGNSA. V gave up 5 bases and J gave up 0 bases, with 13 bases separating them. The CDR3 region is CASSKMAAMNTEAFF. The CDR3 DNA is TGTGCCAGCAGCAAAATGGCTGCCATGAACACTGAAGCTTTCTTT.

This chain joins TRBV3-1 (or the pseudogene TRBV3-2) and TRBJ1-1; D unclear. The germline V gene has CDR1 LGHDT and CDR2 YNNKEL (reference sequence). The CDR3 extends over 14 amino acids. V lost 6 bases, J lost 6 bases, and 17 bases lay in between. The CDR3 DNA sequence: TGTGCCAGCAGACTGGACGGGGTTGGGTCTGAAGCTTTCTTT. Translation: CASRLDGVGSEAFF.

This clone has just one count. The chain employs TRBV19 and TRBJ1-1; D is unclear. Germline V gives CDR1 LNHDA, CDR2 SQIVND (reference sequence). The CDR3 length is 11 residues. V shed 5 bases and J shed 5 bases, with 6 bases lying between them. The CDR3 DNA reads TGTGCCAGTAGTTCCGGGACTGAAGCTTTCTTT. Translated, it gives CASSSGTEAFF.

The chain recombines TRBV5-4 with TRBJ1-1; 7 bases match TRBD1. Germline V lookup: CDR1 SGHNT, CDR2 YYREEE (reference sequence). This CDR3 is built from 14 residues. Germline trimming cut 2 bases from V and 8 bases from J; bases unmatched to any gene: 9. CDR3 residues: CASSLNRDRLEAFF. CDR3 DNA sequence: TGTGCCAGCAGCTTAAACCGGGACAGACTAGAAGCTTTCTTT. Complete variable domain (other parts from reference TRBV5-4 and TRBJ1-1): ETGVTQSPTHLIKTRGQQVTLRCSSQSGHNTVSWYQQALGQGPQFIFQYYREEENGRGNFPPRFSGLQFPNYSSELNVNALELDDSALYLCASSLNRDRLEAFFGQGTRLTVV.

The chain couples TRBV6-5 to TRBJ1-5, with D unresolved. V lost 5 bases, J lost 5 bases, and 10 bases lay in between. Germline V gene data show CDR1 as MNHEY and CDR2 as SVGAGI. The CDR3 is made up of 13 amino acids. The CDR3 region is CASSPNGYQPQHF. CDR3 bases: TGTGCCAGCAGTCCAAACGGGTATCAGCCCCAGCATTTT.

This sequence joins TRBV19 and TRBJ2-5; 10 bases are a match to TRBD1. The germline V gene encodes CDR1 LNHDA and CDR2 SQIVND (reference sequence). The junction had 8 bases not matched to a gene; V was cut back by 4 bases and J by 3 bases. The CDR3 runs 16 residues. The CDR3 sequence: CASSTYRDRGKETQYF. CDR3 nucleotide sequence: TGTGCCAGTAGTACTTACCGGGACAGGGGTAAAGAGACCCAGTACTTC.

The count of this clone is one. The CDR3 DNA reads TGCGCCAGCAGCAAACACTTAGCGGGAACGGCCGATACGCAGTATTTT. It is translated as CASSKHLAGTADTQYF. The J gene is TRBJ2-3, the V gene TRBV4-1; 8 bases are a match to TRBD2. CDR1 is MGHRA, CDR2 YSYEKL, per germline. Losses at the gene ends were 5 bases for V and 6 bases for J; bases not matched to a gene: 13. This CDR3 contains 16 residues.

V usage is TRBV5-1 and J usage is TRBJ1-1; no clear D. CDR3 length equals 11 residues. CDR1 is SGHRS and CDR2 is YFSETQ in the germline V gene. Between the trimmed V and J ends, which lost 6 bases and 3 bases, there was a span of 6 bases. This CDR3 is CASKADTEAFF. DNA of the CDR3: TGCGCCAGCAAAGCGGACACTGAAGCTTTCTTT.

The chain uses TRBV3-1 (or the pseudogene TRBV3-2) and TRBJ1-3; 10 nucleotides agree with TRBD1. Germline assignment: CDR1 LGHDT and CDR2 YNNKEL (reference sequence). CDR3 length: 16 amino acids. After removal of 4 bases from V and 2 bases from J, the junction contained 5 bases not matched to a gene. CDR3 in DNA: TGTGCCAGCAGCCCGACAGGGGGCTATCCTGGAAACACCATATATTTT. Protein product: CASSPTGGYPGNTIYF.

The genes are TRBV6-2 or TRBV6-3 and TRBJ1-5, with D perhaps matching TRBD1 (5 bases). The CDR3 has 15 amino acids. Per the germline V gene, CDR1 is MNHEY and CDR2 is SVGEGT. Trimming left V 6 bases short and J 0 bases short, with 12 bases between. The CDR3 DNA is TGTGCCAGCAGCCTGACAAGGGGTAGCAATCAGCCCCAGCATTTT. It yields the protein CASSLTRGSNQPQHF.

V is TRBV18 and J is TRBJ2-7, with TRBD1 matching 9 bases. This CDR3 has 16 residues. Germline V gene lookup returns CDR1 KGHSH and CDR2 LQKENI. Trimming at V came to 3 bases and at J to 0 bases, leaving 6 bases not matched to a gene. CDR3 protein: CASSPRVQGASYEQYF. As DNA, the CDR3 is TGTGCCAGCTCACCGCGGGTACAGGGGGCCTCCTACGAGCAGTACTTC.

The chain couples TRBV19 to TRBJ1-2, with D uncertain. Trimming pared 3 bases from V and 0 bases from J, leaving 14 bases between. This CDR3 has 16 amino acids. Germline values: CDR1 LNHDA, CDR2 SQIVND (reference sequence). CDR3 coding DNA: TGTGCCAGTAGTATGGGAGTGGAGAGACCTAACTATGGCTACACCTTC. Translated, it gives CASSMGVERPNYGYTF.

This clone was seen once. This sequence joins TRBV20-1 and TRBJ2-3; a weak D match, TRBD2 (7 bases). V lost 3 bases, J lost 3 bases, and 16 bases lay in between. The germline CDR1 and CDR2 sequences are DFQATT and SNEGSKA (reference sequence). This CDR3 is 15 amino acids long. CDR3 sequence reads: CSASQSGRGTDTQYF. The CDR3 region has the DNA TGCAGTGCTAGTCAATCAGGGAGGGGGACAGATACGCAGTATTTT.

This clone came up once. The chain couples TRBV2 to TRBJ1-6; D gene unclear. The V and J ends lost 7 bases and 9 bases respectively, with 13 bases between them. The CDR3 sequence is 13 residues long. Per germline, CDR1 SNHLY and CDR2 FYNNEI. CDR3 bases: TGTGCCAGCATCGGGGTGTCGGTTTCACCCCTCCACTTT. As protein: CASIGVSVSPLHF.

The rearrangement uses TRBV20-1 and TRBJ2-3, with no clear D. V dropped 6 bases and J dropped 5 bases, with 9 bases sitting between them. Germline lookup yields CDR1 DFQATT and CDR2 SNEGSKA (reference sequence). The CDR3 is 11 residues long. The CDR3 sequence is CSAELRDTQYF. The CDR3 DNA reads TGCAGTGCCGAACTTAGAGATACGCAGTATTTT.

The chain employs TRBV7-9 and TRBJ1-2; TRBD1 matches 9 bases. The CDR3 totals 14 residues. The germline V gene encodes CDR1 SEHNR and CDR2 FQNEAQ (reference sequence). V was clipped by 1 base and J by 8 bases; unmatched bases: 5. DNA of the CDR3: TGTGCCAGCAGCTTAGTAGGGACAGGGAAGGGCTACACCTTC. Amino acids: CASSLVGTGKGYTF.

The chain couples TRBV11-3 to TRBJ2-2; 7 nucleotides agree with TRBD1. Germline trimming cut 6 bases from V and 6 bases from J; bases unmatched to any gene: 7. The CDR3 extends over 14 amino acids. CDR1 and CDR2 from the germline V gene are SGHNT and YENEEA. CDR3 bases: TGTGCCAGCAGAAAAGGGGGCGAACCCGGGGAGCTGTTTTTT. As protein: CASRKGGEPGELFF.

The chain joins TRBV10-3 to TRBJ1-2; the D gene is possibly TRBD1 (5 bases). V lost 9 bases, J lost 5 bases, and 13 bases lay in between. The CDR3 loop spans 12 amino acids. Germline V gives CDR1 ENHRY, CDR2 SYGVKD. The CDR3 nucleotides read TGTGCCATAACTTCCGACAGTTATGGCTACACCTTC. Its protein product is CAITSDSYGYTF.

This clone was seen just once. The chain couples TRBV27 to TRBJ1-2; D is undetermined. The V and J ends lost 3 bases and 8 bases respectively, with 19 bases between them. The CDR3 extends over 15 amino acids. From germline, CDR1 is MNHEY and CDR2 SMNVEV (reference sequence). CDR3 loop: CASSFSGPTREGYTF. Here the CDR3 DNA reads TGTGCCAGCAGTTTTTCAGGACCGACACGGGAAGGCTACACCTTC.

The rearrangement links TRBV24-1 to TRBJ2-6, with unresolved D. V lost 5 bases, J lost 4 bases, and 11 bases lay in between. Germline values: CDR1 KGHDR, CDR2 SFDVKD. The CDR3 spans 15 residues. CDR3 loop: CATSAPSRGANVLTF. The CDR3 DNA sequence: TGTGCCACCAGTGCCCCCTCGCGGGGGGCCAACGTCCTGACTTTC.

V usage is TRBV9 and J usage is TRBJ2-3, with TRBD2 identical over 8 bases. Trimming took 3 bases from V and 4 from J; bases not matched to a gene: 10. The CDR3 has 16 residues. Germline V gives CDR1 SGDLS, CDR2 YYNGEE. DNA of the CDR3: TGTGCCAGCAGCGCTGCGGGACTAGTCGAACCAGATACGCAGTATTTT. Encoded protein: CASSAAGLVEPDTQYF.

This sequence joins TRBV2 and TRBJ1-2; no definite D call. V was trimmed by 2 bases and J by 5 bases, leaving 15 bases between them. Germline V gene data show CDR1 as SNHLY and CDR2 as FYNNEI. This CDR3 spans 15 amino acids. CDR3 nucleotide sequence: TGTGCCAGCAGTGAATCGACTGAAACCTATTATGGCTACACCTTC. Amino acids: CASSESTETYYGYTF.

For the CDR3, the DNA is TGTGCCAGCAGCCAACAACCCCTTATGATCTCTGGAAACACCATATATTTT. Protein product: CASSQQPLMISGNTIYF. The chain carries TRBV12-1 and TRBJ1-3; TRBD1 is the table's D call, not checked against the DNA. TRBV12-1 is reported as a pseudogene. The CDR3 consists of 17 residues.

This clone has just one count. This chain connects TRBV12-3 or TRBV12-4 to TRBJ2-3; no clear D gene. There are 12 residues in the CDR3. V dropped 6 bases and J dropped 2 bases, with 6 bases sitting between them. DNA for the CDR3: TGTGCCAGCAGCCTCTCCACAGATACGCAGTATTTT. Protein product: CASSLSTDTQYF.